These 3 T cell receptor beta chains were sequenced from one sample in a study of T cells in women clearing cervical HPV infection. Sequenced by immunoSEQ multiplex PCR; TCRdb stores in-frame clones only, minus some. The sample data list about 20,000 clones. Sequenced: blood buffy coat. All receptors derive from a woman aged 18 to 75 with a cervical HPV16 infection that either progressed to CIN3+ or cleared (not recorded which).

Of note for this clone: The CDR3 is cut off 3 residues early in the read; its end comes from the germline J gene. This chain joins TRBV19 and TRBJ2-1; possibly TRBD1 for D (6 bases). The CDR3 loop spans 12 amino acids. V lost 5 bases and J 8 bases, leaving 10 bases between the germline ends. CDR1 and CDR2 from the germline V gene are LNHDA and SQIVND (reference sequence). The CDR3 is CASSPTGYEQFF. Partial CDR3 DNA: TGTGCCAGTAGTCCGACAGGCTATGAG.

In regard to this clone: Sequencing ends 3 residues short of the CDR3 end; the germline J gene provides the rest. The rearrangement joins TRBV19 to TRBJ1-2; 8 nucleotides match TRBD1. The CDR3 spans 14 residues. Germline CDR1 LNHDA, CDR2 SQIVND (reference sequence). CDR3 loop: CASSRRGQRGGYTF. Incomplete CDR3 DNA: TGTGCCAGTAGCCGCAGGGGGCAGCGGGGCGGC.

CDR3 amino acids: CASSPGGAGTDTQYF. Partial CDR3 DNA: TGTGCCAGCAGTCCCGGGGGGGCGGGCACAGATACG. The chain combines TRBV5-4 with TRBJ2-3; 8 bases are shared with TRBD2. The CDR3 end is not reached by the read, which stops 3 residues before it; the germline J gene fills it in. From germline, CDR1 is SGHNT and CDR2 YYREEE (reference sequence). CDR3 size: 15 residues. Trimming removed 5 bases from V and 1 base from J; junction bases left unmatched: 6. Using reference TRBV5-4 and TRBJ2-3 for the parts outside the CDR3, the full variable domain is ETGVTQSPTHLIKTRGQQVTLRCSSQSGHNTVSWYQQALGQGPQFIFQYYREEENGRGNFPPRFSGLQFPNYSSELNVNALELDDSALYLCASSPGGAGTDTQYFGPGTRLTVL.